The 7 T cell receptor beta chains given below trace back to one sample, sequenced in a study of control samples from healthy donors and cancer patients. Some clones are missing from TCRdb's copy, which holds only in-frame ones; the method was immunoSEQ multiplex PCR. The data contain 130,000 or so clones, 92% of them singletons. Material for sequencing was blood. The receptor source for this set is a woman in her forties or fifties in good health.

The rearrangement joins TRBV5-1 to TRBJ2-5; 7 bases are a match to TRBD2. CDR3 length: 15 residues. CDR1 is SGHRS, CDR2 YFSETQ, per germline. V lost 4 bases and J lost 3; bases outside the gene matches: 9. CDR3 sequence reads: CASSPRFGGEETQYF. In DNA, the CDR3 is TGCGCCAGCAGCCCACGATTTGGGGGGGAAGAGACCCAGTACTTC.

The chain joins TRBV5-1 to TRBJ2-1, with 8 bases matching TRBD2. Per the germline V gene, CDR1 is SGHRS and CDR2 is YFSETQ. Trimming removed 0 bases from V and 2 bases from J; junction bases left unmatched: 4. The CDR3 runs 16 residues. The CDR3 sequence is CASSLVGLVAYNEQFF. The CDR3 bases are TGCGCCAGCAGCTTGGTGGGACTAGTGGCCTACAATGAGCAGTTCTTC.

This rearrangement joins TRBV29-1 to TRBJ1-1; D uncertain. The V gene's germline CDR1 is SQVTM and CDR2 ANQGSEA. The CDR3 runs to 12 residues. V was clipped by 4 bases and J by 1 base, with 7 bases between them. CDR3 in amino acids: CSVVAGNTEAFF. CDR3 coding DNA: TGCAGCGTTGTGGCAGGGAACACTGAAGCTTTCTTT. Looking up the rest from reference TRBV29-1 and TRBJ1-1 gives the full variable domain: SAVISQKPSRDICQRGTSLTIQCQVDSQVTMMFWYRQQPGQSLTLIATANQGSEATYESGFVIDKFPISRPNLTFSTLTVSNMSPEDSSIYLCSVVAGNTEAFFGQGTRLTVV.

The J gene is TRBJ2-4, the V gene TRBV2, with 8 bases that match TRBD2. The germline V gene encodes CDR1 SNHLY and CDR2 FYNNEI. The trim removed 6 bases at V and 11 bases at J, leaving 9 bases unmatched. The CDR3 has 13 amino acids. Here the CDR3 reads CASRGPGLVFQYF. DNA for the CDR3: TGTGCCAGCAGGGGTCCGGGACTAGTTTTTCAGTACTTC.

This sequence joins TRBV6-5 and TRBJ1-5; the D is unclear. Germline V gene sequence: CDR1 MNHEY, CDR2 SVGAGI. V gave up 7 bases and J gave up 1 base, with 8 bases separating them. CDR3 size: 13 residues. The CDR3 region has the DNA TGTGCCAGCACGACGTCCAGCAATCAGCCCCAGCATTTT. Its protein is CASTTSSNQPQHF.

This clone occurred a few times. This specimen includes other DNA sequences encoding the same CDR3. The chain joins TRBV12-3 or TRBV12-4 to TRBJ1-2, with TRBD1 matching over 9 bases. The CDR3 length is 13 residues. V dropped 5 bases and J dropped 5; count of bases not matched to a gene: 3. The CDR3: CASSTDRGYGYTF. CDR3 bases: TGTGCCAGCAGTACTGACAGGGGGTATGGCTACACCTTC.

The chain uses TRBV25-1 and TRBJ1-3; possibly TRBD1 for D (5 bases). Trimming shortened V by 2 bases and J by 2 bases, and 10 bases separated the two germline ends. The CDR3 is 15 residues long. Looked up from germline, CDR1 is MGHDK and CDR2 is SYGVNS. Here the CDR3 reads CASSEGQGPGNTIYF. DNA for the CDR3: TGTGCCAGCAGTGAAGGTCAGGGTCCTGGAAACACCATATATTTT.